The T cell receptor beta chain under discussion was sequenced for a study of T cells in Graves' hyperthyroidism and ophthalmopathy. This clonotype was detected ten times or more. Patients aged 18 to 65 had newly diagnosed hyperthyroidism lasting under 2 months. Amplification yielded TCR beta CDR3 regions, with RNA transcripts as the source. Initially, a first-round RT-PCR of the TCR CDR3 employed the HTBI primer set. TCRdb analysed the multiplex PCR reads with MiXCR anew, one entry per CDR3 protein. The data hold about 210,000 distinct CDR3 sequences, with roughly 15% observed a single time. Trimming removed 11 bases at V and 1 base at J, with 14 bases between. Germline assignment: CDR1 MNHNS and CDR2 SASEGT. This CDR3 is 13 amino acids long.

This sequence was found in a man aged 50-60 years with Graves' hyperthyroidism. The J gene is TRBJ1-1, the V gene TRBV6-1; weak D call: TRBD1 (5 bases). The material sequenced was blood. The CDR3 spells CASKPGGNTEAFF. The CDR3 nucleotides read TGTGCCTCCAAGCCGGGGGGGAACACTGAAGCTTTCTTT.